Included here is one T cell receptor beta chain sequence, with context. Clones were sequenced by immunoSEQ multiplex PCR, and TCRdb holds only the in-frame ones, with some missing. The data contain 70,000 to 95,000 clones, about 89% of them seen just once; the ten biggest clones take up 1.9%. The data derive from a study of T cell changes during pregnancy in multiple sclerosis. The material was peripheral blood, obtained before pregnancy. The source of this sequence is a female donor with multiple sclerosis, enrolled in a pregnancy study.

The CDR3 coding sequence is TGTGCCAGCAGCGGGGGTGAAGCTTTCTTT. As protein: CASSGGEAFF. The rearrangement uses TRBV2 and TRBJ1-1, with a possible D match to TRBD1 (5 bases). V gave up 6 bases and J gave up 7 bases, with 6 bases separating them. The CDR3 is 10 amino acids. CDR1 is SNHLY, CDR2 FYNNEI, per germline.